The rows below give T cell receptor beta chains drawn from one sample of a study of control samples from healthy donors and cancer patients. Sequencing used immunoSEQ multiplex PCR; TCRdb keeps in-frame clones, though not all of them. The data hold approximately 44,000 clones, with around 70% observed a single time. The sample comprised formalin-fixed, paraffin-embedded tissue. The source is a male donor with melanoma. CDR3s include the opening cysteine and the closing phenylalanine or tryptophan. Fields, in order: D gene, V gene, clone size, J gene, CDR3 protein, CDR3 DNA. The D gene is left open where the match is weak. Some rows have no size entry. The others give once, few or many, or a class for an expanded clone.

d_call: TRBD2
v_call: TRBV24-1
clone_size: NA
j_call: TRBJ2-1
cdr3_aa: CATSGKRAGGSYNEQFF
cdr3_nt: TGTGCCACCAGTGGTAAAAGAGCGGGAGGCTCCTACAATGAGCAGTTCTTC

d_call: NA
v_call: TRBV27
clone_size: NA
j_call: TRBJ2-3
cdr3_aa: CASSLLAPPFTDTQYF
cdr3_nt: TGTGCCAGCAGTTTATTAGCGCCCCCTTTCACAGATACGCAGTATTTT

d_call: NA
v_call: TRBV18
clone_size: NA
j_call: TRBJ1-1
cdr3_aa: CASSQQENTEAFF
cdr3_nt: TGTGCCAGCTCACAACAGGAGAACACTGAAGCTTTCTTT

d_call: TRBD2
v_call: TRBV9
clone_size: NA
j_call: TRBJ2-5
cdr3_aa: CASSLGLAGSAETQYF
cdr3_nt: TGTGCCAGCAGCTTAGGACTAGCGGGGAGTGCGGAGACCCAGTACTTC

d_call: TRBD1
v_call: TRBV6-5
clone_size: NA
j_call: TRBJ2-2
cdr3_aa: CASRDRGLNGELFF
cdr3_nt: TGTGCCAGCCGGGACAGGGGGCTTAACGGGGAGCTGTTTTTT

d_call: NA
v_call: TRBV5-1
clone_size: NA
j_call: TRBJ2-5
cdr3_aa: CASSLDSQETQYF
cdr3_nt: TGCGCCAGCAGCTTGGATAGCCAAGAGACCCAGTACTTC

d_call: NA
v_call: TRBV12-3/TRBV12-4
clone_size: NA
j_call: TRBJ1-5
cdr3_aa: CASSSNNQPQHF
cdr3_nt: TGTGCCAGCAGTTCAAACAATCAGCCCCAGCATTTT

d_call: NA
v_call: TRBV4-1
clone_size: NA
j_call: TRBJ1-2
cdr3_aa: CASSKGGAGYTF
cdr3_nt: TGCGCCAGCAGCAAGGGGGGGGCTGGCTACACCTTC

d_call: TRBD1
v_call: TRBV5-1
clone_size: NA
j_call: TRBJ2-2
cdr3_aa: CASSPSGTGFGGELFF
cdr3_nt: TGCGCCAGCAGTCCTTCCGGGACAGGATTTGGCGGGGAGCTGTTTTTT

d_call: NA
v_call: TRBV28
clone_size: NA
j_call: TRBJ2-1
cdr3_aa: CASISRRARSYNEQFF
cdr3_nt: TGTGCCAGCATATCCCGGCGGGCGCGGTCCTACAATGAGCAGTTCTTC

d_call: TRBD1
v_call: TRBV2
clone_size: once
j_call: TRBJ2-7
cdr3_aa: CASSLGTGGYEQYF
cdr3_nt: TGTGCCAGCAGTCTCGGGACAGGGGGCTACGAGCAGTACTTC

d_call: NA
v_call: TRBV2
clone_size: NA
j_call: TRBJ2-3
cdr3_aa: CASKDSHTSDTQYF
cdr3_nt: TGTGCCAGCAAGGACAGCCACACCTCAGATACGCAGTATTTT

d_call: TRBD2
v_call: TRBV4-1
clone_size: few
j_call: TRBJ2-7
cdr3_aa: CASSQDVAGTLYEQYF
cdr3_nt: TGCGCCAGCAGCCAAGATGTAGCGGGAACCCTATACGAGCAGTACTTC

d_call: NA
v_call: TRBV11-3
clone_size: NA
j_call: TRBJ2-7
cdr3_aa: CASSLESSYEQYF
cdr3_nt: TGTGCCAGCAGCTTGGAGAGCTCCTACGAGCAGTACTTC

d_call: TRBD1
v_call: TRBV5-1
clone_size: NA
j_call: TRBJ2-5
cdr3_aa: CASSPGTGELQETQYF
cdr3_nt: TGCGCCAGCAGCCCCGGGACAGGGGAACTTCAAGAGACCCAGTACTTC

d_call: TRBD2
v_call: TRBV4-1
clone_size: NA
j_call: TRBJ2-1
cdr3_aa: CASRSGLAGSNEQFF
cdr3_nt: TGCGCCAGCAGATCGGGACTAGCGGGTTCCAATGAGCAGTTCTTC

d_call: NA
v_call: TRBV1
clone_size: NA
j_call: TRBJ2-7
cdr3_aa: CTSSHSTGASYEQYF
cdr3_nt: TGCACCAGCAGCCACTCGACAGGGGCTTCCTACGAGCAGTACTTC

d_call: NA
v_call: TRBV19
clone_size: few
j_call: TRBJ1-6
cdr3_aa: CASSIARFNSPLHF
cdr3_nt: TGTGCCAGTAGTATAGCACGGTTTAATTCACCCCTCCACTTT

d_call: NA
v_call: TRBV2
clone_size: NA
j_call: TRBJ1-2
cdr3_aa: CASSVEGWRAGYTF
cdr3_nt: TGTGCCAGCAGTGTAGAGGGGTGGAGGGCCGGCTACACCTTC

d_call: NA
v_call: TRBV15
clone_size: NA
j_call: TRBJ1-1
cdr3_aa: CATSIQGLKAFF
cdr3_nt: TGTGCCACCAGCATTCAGGGTTTGAAAGCTTTCTTT

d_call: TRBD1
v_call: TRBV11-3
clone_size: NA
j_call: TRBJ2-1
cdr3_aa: CASSLDVGTVGGYNEQFF
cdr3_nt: TGTGCCAGCAGCTTAGATGTAGGGACAGTTGGGGGCTACAATGAGCAGTTCTTC

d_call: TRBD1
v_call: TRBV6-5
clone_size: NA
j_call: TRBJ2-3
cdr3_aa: CASSSDRSLDTQYF
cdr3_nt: TGTGCCAGCAGTTCGGACAGGAGCTTAGATACGCAGTATTTT

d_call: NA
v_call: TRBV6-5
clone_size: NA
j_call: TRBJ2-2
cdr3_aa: CASSPTGFRTGELFF
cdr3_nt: TGTGCCAGCAGTCCCACAGGGTTTCGCACCGGGGAGCTGTTTTTT

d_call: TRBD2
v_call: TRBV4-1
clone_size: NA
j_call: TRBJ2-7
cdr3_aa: CASSRTSGNYEQYF
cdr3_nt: TGCGCCAGCAGTCGGACTAGCGGGAACTACGAGCAGTACTTC

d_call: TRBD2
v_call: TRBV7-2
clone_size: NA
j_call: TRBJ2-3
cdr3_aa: CASSLPSGMGTDTQYF
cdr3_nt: TGTGCCAGCAGCCTCCCTAGCGGGATGGGCACAGATACGCAGTATTTT

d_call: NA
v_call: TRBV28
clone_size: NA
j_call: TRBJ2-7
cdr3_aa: CASSFYGSYYEQYF
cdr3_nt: TGTGCCAGCAGTTTTTACGGCAGCTACTACGAGCAGTACTTC

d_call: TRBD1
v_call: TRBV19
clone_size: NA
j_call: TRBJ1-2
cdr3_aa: CATLVTGQFGYTF
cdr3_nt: TGTGCCACTCTCGTGACAGGGCAGTTTGGCTACACCTTC

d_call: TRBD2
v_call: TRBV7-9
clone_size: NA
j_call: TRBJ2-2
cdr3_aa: CASSRGTSEFGELFF
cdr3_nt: TGTGCCAGCAGCCGAGGGACTAGCGAGTTCGGGGAGCTGTTTTTT

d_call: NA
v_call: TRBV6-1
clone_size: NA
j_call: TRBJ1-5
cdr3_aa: CASSDSWNQPQHF
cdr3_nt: TGTGCCAGCAGTGATAGTTGGAACCAGCCCCAGCATTTT

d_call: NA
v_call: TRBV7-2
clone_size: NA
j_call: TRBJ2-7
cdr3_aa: CASSTQAEQYF
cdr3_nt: TGTGCCAGCAGCACCCAGGCCGAGCAGTACTTC

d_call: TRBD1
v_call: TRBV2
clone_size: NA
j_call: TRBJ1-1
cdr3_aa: CASLRQGFNTEAFF
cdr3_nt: TGTGCCAGCCTTCGACAGGGCTTTAACACTGAAGCTTTCTTT

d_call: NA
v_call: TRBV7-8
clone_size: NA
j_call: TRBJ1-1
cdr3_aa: CASTQNRDVAEAFF
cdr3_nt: TGTGCCAGCACCCAAAACAGGGATGTTGCTGAAGCTTTCTTT

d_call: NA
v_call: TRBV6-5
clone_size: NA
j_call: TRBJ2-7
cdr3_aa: CASSRRNGDEQYF
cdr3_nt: TGTGCCAGCTCTCGGCGGAACGGGGACGAGCAGTACTTC

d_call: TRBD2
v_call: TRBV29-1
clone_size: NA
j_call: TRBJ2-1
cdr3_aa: CSVRLAGQEQFF
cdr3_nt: TGCAGCGTTAGACTAGCGGGCCAAGAGCAGTTCTTC

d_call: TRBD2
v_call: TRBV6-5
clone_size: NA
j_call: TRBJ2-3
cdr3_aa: CASSRSGRADTQYF
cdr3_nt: TGTGCCAGCAGCCGTAGCGGGAGGGCAGATACGCAGTATTTT

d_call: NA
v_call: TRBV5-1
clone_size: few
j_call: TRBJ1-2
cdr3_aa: CASSPTVNHGYTF
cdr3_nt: TGCGCCAGCAGCCCGACAGTCAACCATGGCTACACCTTC

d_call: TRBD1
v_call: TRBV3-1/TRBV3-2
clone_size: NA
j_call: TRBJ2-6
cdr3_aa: CASSPRRDRGLGANVLTF
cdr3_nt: TGTGCCAGCAGCCCGCGACGGGACAGGGGGCTAGGGGCCAACGTCCTGACTTTC

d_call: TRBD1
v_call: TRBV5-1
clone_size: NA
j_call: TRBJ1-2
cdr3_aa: CASNPGQGVEGYGYTF
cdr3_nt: TGCGCCAGCAACCCAGGACAGGGGGTAGAGGGCTATGGCTACACCTTC

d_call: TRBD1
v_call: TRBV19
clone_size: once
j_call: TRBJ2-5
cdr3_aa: CASSTTGAQETQYF
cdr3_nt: TGTGCCAGTAGTACAACAGGGGCTCAAGAGACCCAGTACTTC

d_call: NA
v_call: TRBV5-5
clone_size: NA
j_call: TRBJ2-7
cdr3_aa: CASSLPGAYEQYF
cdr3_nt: TGTGCCAGCAGCTTACCGGGGGCCTACGAGCAGTACTTC

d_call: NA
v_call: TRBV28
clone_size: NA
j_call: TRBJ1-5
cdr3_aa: CASSSPSGAFANQPQHF
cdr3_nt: TGTGCCAGCAGTTCACCCTCAGGGGCCTTTGCCAATCAGCCCCAGCATTTT

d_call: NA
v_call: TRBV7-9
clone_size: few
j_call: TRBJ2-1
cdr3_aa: CAIIYTDEQFF
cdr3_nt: TGTGCCATTATTTATACGGATGAGCAGTTCTTC

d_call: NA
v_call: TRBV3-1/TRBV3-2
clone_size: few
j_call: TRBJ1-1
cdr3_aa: CASSQDGLKFFF
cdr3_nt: TGTGCCAGCAGCCAAGATGGACTGAAGTTTTTCTTT

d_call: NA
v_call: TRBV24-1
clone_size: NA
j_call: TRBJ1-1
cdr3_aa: CATSDSLGNTEAFF
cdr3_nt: TGTGCCACCAGTGATTCCTTGGGGAACACTGAAGCTTTCTTT

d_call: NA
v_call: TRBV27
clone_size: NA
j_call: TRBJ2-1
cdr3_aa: CASSLRVGEQFF
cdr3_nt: TGTGCCAGCAGCCTCAGGGTAGGTGAGCAGTTCTTC

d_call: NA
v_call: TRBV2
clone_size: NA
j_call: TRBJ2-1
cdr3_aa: CFGRSYNEQFF
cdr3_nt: TGTTTCGGGAGATCCTACAATGAGCAGTTCTTC

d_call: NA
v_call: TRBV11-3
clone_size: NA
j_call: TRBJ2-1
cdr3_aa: CASSLGLASYNEQFF
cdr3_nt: TGTGCCAGCAGCTTAGGGCTAGCCTCCTACAATGAGCAGTTCTTC

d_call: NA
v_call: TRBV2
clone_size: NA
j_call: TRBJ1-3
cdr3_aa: CASTQGRSGNTIYF
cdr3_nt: TGTGCCAGCACACAGGGCCGCTCTGGAAACACCATATATTTT

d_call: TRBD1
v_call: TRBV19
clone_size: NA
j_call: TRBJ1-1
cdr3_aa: CASSKQGSDTEAFF
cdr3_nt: TGTGCCAGTAGTAAACAGGGGTCCGACACTGAAGCTTTCTTT

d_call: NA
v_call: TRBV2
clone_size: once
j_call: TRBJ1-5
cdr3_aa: CASSADLGPQHF
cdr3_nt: TGTGCCAGCAGTGCGGACCTTGGGCCCCAGCATTTT

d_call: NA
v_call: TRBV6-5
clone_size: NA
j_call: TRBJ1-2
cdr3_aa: CASSYSAWGEGYTF
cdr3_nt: TGTGCCAGCAGTTACTCGGCGTGGGGGGAAGGCTACACCTTC

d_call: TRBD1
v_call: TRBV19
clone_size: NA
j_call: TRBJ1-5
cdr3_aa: CASSEGQDHQPQHF
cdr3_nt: TGTGCCAGTAGTGAGGGACAGGATCACCAGCCCCAGCATTTT

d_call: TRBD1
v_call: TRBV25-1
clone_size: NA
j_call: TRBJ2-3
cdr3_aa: CASRRTGDRSDTQYF
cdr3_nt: TGTGCCAGCAGAAGGACAGGGGACAGGTCAGATACGCAGTATTTT

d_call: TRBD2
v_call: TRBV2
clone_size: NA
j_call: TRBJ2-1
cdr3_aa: CASTEGLAADNEQFF
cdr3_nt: TGTGCCAGCACTGAGGGACTAGCTGCCGACAATGAGCAGTTCTTC

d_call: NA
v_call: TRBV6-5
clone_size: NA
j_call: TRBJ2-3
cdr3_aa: CASSYSPRRSTDTQYF
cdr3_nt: TGTGCCAGCAGTTACTCACCCAGAAGGAGCACAGATACGCAGTATTTT

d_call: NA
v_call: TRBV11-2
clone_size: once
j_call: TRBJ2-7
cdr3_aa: CASSLYSGYEQYF
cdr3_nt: TGTGCCAGCAGCTTGTATAGCGGCTACGAGCAGTACTTC

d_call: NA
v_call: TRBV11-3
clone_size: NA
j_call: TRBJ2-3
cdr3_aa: CASSQTGAGLSTDTQYF
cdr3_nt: TGTGCCAGCAGCCAAACCGGGGCGGGACTCAGCACAGATACGCAGTATTTT

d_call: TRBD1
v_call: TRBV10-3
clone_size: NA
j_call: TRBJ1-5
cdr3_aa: CAISEPGQDNQPQHF
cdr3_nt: TGTGCCATCAGTGAGCCGGGACAGGACAATCAGCCCCAGCATTTT